Detailed here is one T cell receptor (beta chain). This sample was taken from a study of blood T cell repertoires in COVID-19. V dropped 4 bases and J dropped 2; count of bases not matched to a gene: 5. The CDR3 runs to 16 residues. Germline V CDR1 and CDR2: SNHLY, FYNNEI. Assay used: immunoSEQ multiplex PCR; TCRdb lists only in-frame clones, some missing. This table has roughly 92,000 clones, 80% to 90% appearing once. The sample was peripheral blood. This TCR derives from a human donor with acute or convalescent COVID-19. The donor label of this sample is uncertain. The chain employs TRBV2 and TRBJ1-3; 10 nucleotides line up with TRBD1. CDR3 amino acids: CASSGRQGATGNTIYF. The CDR3 region has the DNA TGTGCCAGCAGTGGTCGACAGGGGGCGACTGGAAACACCATATATTTT.